This T cell receptor (beta chain) is drawn from a study of Ad26.COV2.S vaccination and SARS-CoV-2 variants. Treatment of the sample: approximately 18 received Ad26.COV2.S at low or high dose, single or two shots; 5 received placebo; per-sample allocation not given. The samples date from day 63 after the first vaccine or placebo injection. Regarding this clone: Its antigen is not identified.

Germline V lookup: CDR1 SGHTA, CDR2 FQGNSA. The CDR3 runs to 13 residues. The ends were cut back, 5 bases at V and 6 bases at J, with 11 bases in the middle. Only in-frame clones appear in the TCRdb table, and some are missing; sequencing was by immunoSEQ multiplex PCR. The table shows about 350,000 clones, with 75% to 90% occurring only once. Broader study findings: Vaccine recipients and placebo recipients showed similar non-spike TCR breadth.

The sequenced sample was peripheral blood, obtained in a trial of Ad26.COV2.S vaccine versus placebo. The origin of this receptor is a person aged 18-65 years who received the Ad26.COV2.S COVID-19 vaccine or a placebo. The V and J genes are TRBV7-2 and TRBJ1-5, with a tentative D call TRBD1 (5 bases). CDR3 DNA: TGTGCCAGCAGCACCCCCGGGGCTCAGCCCCAGCATTTT. Translated, it gives CASSTPGAQPQHF.